This T cell receptor beta chain is from a study of identical twins. This clonotype appeared many times. Germline V CDR1 and CDR2: SQVTM, ANQGSEA. V shed 6 bases and J shed 0 bases, with 12 bases lying between them. This CDR3 has 13 residues. Each CDR3 protein is one row after TCRdb ran MiXCR on the 5' RACE reads. The table includes under 350,000 distinct CDR3 sequences, roughly 8.6% detected once. This sample was also put to use in a study of yellow fever vaccine responses in identical twins.

The chain couples TRBV29-1 to TRBJ2-7; D is possibly TRBD1 (5 bases). The TCR originated in a woman between 18 and 30 years old in good health. Sequences were obtained from CD8+ T cells sorted from blood. Here the CDR3 DNA reads TGCAGCGTCCGCAGGGCCAGCTCCTACGAGCAGTACTTC. As protein: CSVRRASSYEQYF.